The 20 T cell receptor beta chains below come from one sample, sequenced in a study of ipilimumab plus nivolumab after autologous stem cell transplantation. Sequencing was performed with immunoSEQ multiplex PCR; in TCRdb, only in-frame clones are kept and a portion is missing. The profile shows tens of thousands of clones, 70% to 85% of them singletons. The source material was PBMCs, sampled in a trial of ipilimumab plus nivolumab as post-transplant consolidation. The receptors stem from a male donor with diffuse large B-cell lymphoma.

This clone was picked up one time. The V call is TRBV5-4, the J call TRBJ1-2, with 10 bases matching TRBD1. V lost 5 bases, J lost 3 bases, and 4 bases stayed unmatched. This CDR3 comprises 14 residues. CDR1 is SGHNT, CDR2 YYREEE, per germline (reference sequence). CDR3 region: CASSRTGGDYGYTF. The CDR3 DNA follows: TGTGCCAGCAGTAGGACAGGGGGGGACTATGGCTACACCTTC. Full variable domain (remainder filled in from reference TRBV5-4 and TRBJ1-2): ETGVTQSPTHLIKTRGQQVTLRCSSQSGHNTVSWYQQALGQGPQFIFQYYREEENGRGNFPPRFSGLQFPNYSSELNVNALELDDSALYLCASSRTGGDYGYTFGSGTRLTVV.

This chain links TRBV5-4 with TRBJ2-1, with D maybe TRBD2 (5 bases). The CDR3 runs to 15 residues. Germline lookup yields CDR1 SGHNT and CDR2 YYREEE (reference sequence). V lost 4 bases, J lost 5 bases, and 16 bases lay in between. CDR3 sequence: CASSALPGNNNEQFF. CDR3 in DNA: TGTGCCAGCAGCGCCCTACCGGGGAATAACAATGAGCAGTTCTTC.

This clone turned up a few times. The rearrangement uses TRBV10-3 and TRBJ2-1; D may match TRBD1 or TRBD2 (6 bases each). CDR1 ENHRY and CDR2 SYGVKD come from the germline V gene. This CDR3 is 14 amino acids long. V was pared by 11 bases and J by 8 bases, with 22 bases between. This chain's CDR3 is CASMGANQRDEQFF. The DNA of the CDR3 is TGTGCCTCAATGGGGGCCAACCAGCGGGATGAGCAGTTCTTC.

This clone was found a few times. This chain joins TRBV5-1 and TRBJ1-4; 9 bases fit TRBD1. CDR3 size: 15 residues. V shed 3 bases and J 7 bases; nucleotides not matched to a gene: 7. Germline assignment: CDR1 SGHRS and CDR2 YFSETQ. CDR3 residues: CASSWGQGPSEKLFF. The CDR3 DNA is TGCGCCAGCAGCTGGGGACAGGGTCCTTCTGAAAAACTGTTTTTT. Combining the CDR3 with reference TRBV5-1 and TRBJ1-4 gives the whole variable domain KAGVTQTPRYLIKTRGQQVTLSCSPISGHRSVSWYQQTPGQGLQFLFEYFSETQRNKGNFPGRFSGRQFSNSRSEMNVSTLELGDSALYLCASSWGQGPSEKLFFGSGTQLSVL.

The gene calls are TRBV18 and TRBJ1-2; TRBD1 aligns across 9 bases. The V gene's germline CDR1 is KGHSH and CDR2 LQKENI. This CDR3 spans 15 amino acids. Trimming cost V 5 bases and J 1 base; bases outside gene matches: 5. CDR3 amino acids: CASSSGTGSNYGYTF. CDR3 coding DNA: TGTGCCAGCTCATCCGGGACAGGGAGTAACTATGGCTACACCTTC.

The chain links TRBV7-2 to TRBJ1-6; D not certain. Germline V lookup: CDR1 SGHTA, CDR2 FQGNSA. The V end was cut by 4 bases, the J end by 9 bases, with 10 bases between. The CDR3 covers 13 residues. This chain's CDR3 is CASSSDRGSPLHF. The CDR3 nucleotides read TGTGCCAGCAGCTCGGATCGTGGTTCACCCCTCCACTTT. The full variable domain, with the rest looked up from reference TRBV7-2 and TRBJ1-6, is GAGVSQSPSNKVTEKGKDVELRCDPISGHTALYWYRQSLGQGLEFLIYFQGNSAPDKSGLPSDRFSAERTGGSVSTLTIQRTQQEDSAVYLCASSSDRGSPLHFGNGTRLTVT.

This clone was found once. The chain couples TRBV27 to TRBJ1-1; 9 nucleotides align to TRBD1. Looked up from germline, CDR1 is MNHEY and CDR2 is SMNVEV (reference sequence). CDR3 size: 13 residues. Trimming cost V 5 bases and J 7 bases; bases outside gene matches: 5. The CDR3 spells CASSPQGAGEAFF. The CDR3 nucleotides read TGTGCCAGCAGTCCACAGGGGGCGGGTGAAGCTTTCTTT.

The chain couples TRBV6-1 to TRBJ1-6; the match to TRBD1 covers 7 bases. V lost 2 bases to trimming and J lost 6 bases; unmatched junction nucleotides: 7. CDR1 MNHNS and CDR2 SASEGT come from the germline V gene. This CDR3 is built from 16 residues. CDR3 in amino acids: CASSERDSLTNSPLHF. For the CDR3, the DNA is TGTGCCAGCAGTGAAAGGGACAGCCTGACTAATTCACCCCTCCACTTT.

This clone turned up a few times. The V and J genes are TRBV6-1 and TRBJ2-5; D not certain. The ends were cut back, 8 bases at V and 5 bases at J, with 6 bases in the middle. The length of the CDR3 is 10 residues. Germline V gene sequence: CDR1 MNHNS, CDR2 SASEGT. DNA for the CDR3: TGTGCCAGCTTGGAGGAGACCCAGTACTTC. Residues: CASLEETQYF.

The V and J genes are TRBV11-2 and TRBJ2-3; TRBD2 might be the D (6 bases). Looked up from germline, CDR1 is SGHAT and CDR2 is FQNNGV. The length of the CDR3 is 16 residues. The V and J ends lost 3 bases and 4 bases respectively, with 17 bases between them. The CDR3 region has the DNA TGTGCCAGCAGCTTGGGGCCGGGACTTTTCGCAGATACGCAGTATTTT. It codes for CASSLGPGLFADTQYF.

The rearrangement links TRBV7-9 to TRBJ2-7, with 12 positions matching TRBD2. The CDR3 is made up of 16 amino acids. V shed 5 bases, J shed 2 bases, and the junction held 7 bases outside the gene matches. Germline CDR1 and CDR2: SEHNR and FQNEAQ (reference sequence). The CDR3: CASSPGLAGGTYEQYF. The DNA of the CDR3 is TGTGCCAGCAGCCCGGGACTAGCGGGCGGGACCTACGAGCAGTACTTC.

CDR3 nucleotides: TGTGCCACCTTGGGGCCTAATGAAAAACTGTTTTTT. This translates into CATLGPNEKLFF. This rearrangement joins TRBV18 to TRBJ1-4, with D tentatively TRBD1 (5 bases). Trimming took 10 bases from V and 3 from J, leaving 9 bases between them. From germline, CDR1 is KGHSH and CDR2 LQKENI. This CDR3 has 12 amino acids.

This chain links TRBV5-1 with TRBJ2-2; tentatively, D is TRBD1 or TRBD2 (5 bases each). The CDR3 spans 14 residues. The germline V gene encodes CDR1 SGHRS and CDR2 YFSETQ. V was clipped by 5 bases and J by 6 bases, with 14 bases between them. The CDR3 spells CASRSASRAGELFF. The CDR3 nucleotides read TGCGCCAGCAGGTCGGCTAGCAGGGCCGGGGAGCTGTTTTTT.

The rearrangement joins TRBV5-1 to TRBJ1-4, with a possible D match to TRBD1 (6 bases). Germline V gene sequence: CDR1 SGHRS, CDR2 YFSETQ. Trimming stripped 4 bases from V and 8 bases from J, with 18 bases between. The CDR3 is 15 amino acids. Written as DNA, the CDR3 is TGCGCCAGCAGCCCCGGAGGGGGGGAGGGAGAAAAACTGTTTTTT. Translating it yields CASSPGGGEGEKLFF.

For this clone: Other DNA sequences from this sample encode an identical CDR3 as well. V is TRBV6-1 and J is TRBJ2-3, with D perhaps matching TRBD2 (7 bases). With 6 bases removed from V and 5 bases from J, the gap between germline ends came to 12 bases. CDR3 size: 13 residues. Germline V gene lookup returns CDR1 MNHNS and CDR2 SASEGT. The CDR3: CASRGGAIDTQYF. In DNA form, the CDR3 reads TGTGCCAGCAGGGGGGGGGCAATAGATACGCAGTATTTT.

This clone came up a few times. The chain couples TRBV13 to TRBJ2-7, with a possible D match to TRBD1 (5 bases). Germline values: CDR1 PRHDT, CDR2 FYEKMQ (reference sequence). CDR3 length: 15 amino acids. Trimming left V 1 base short and J 4 bases short, with 14 bases between. Here the CDR3 DNA reads TGTGCCAGCAGCTTAGAGGCAGGGCCTGGGTACGAGCAGTACTTC. Translated: CASSLEAGPGYEQYF.

The rearrangement joins TRBV5-4 to TRBJ2-3, with 7 bases lining up with TRBD2. V shed 4 bases, J shed 0 bases, and the junction held 2 bases outside the gene matches. CDR3 length equals 14 residues. The germline CDR1 and CDR2 sequences are SGHNT and YYREEE (reference sequence). The CDR3 spells CASSRGGSTDTQYF. The CDR3 DNA reads as TGTGCCAGCAGCCGCGGGGGAAGCACAGATACGCAGTATTTT.

This rearrangement joins TRBV9 to TRBJ1-3, with D maybe TRBD1 (5 bases). Germline CDR1 is SGDLS and CDR2 is YYNGEE. With 4 bases removed from V and 0 bases from J, the gap between germline ends came to 5 bases. The CDR3 runs 13 residues. As DNA, the CDR3 is TGTGCCAGCAGCCAGGGCTCTGGAAACACCATATATTTT. Protein product: CASSQGSGNTIYF.

This clone appeared a few times. This chain joins TRBV10-1 and TRBJ2-7; no reliable D call. Trimming left V 0 bases short and J 5 bases short, with 8 bases between. Per the germline V gene, CDR1 is WNHNN and CDR2 is SYGVQD (reference sequence). The CDR3 extends over 13 amino acids. Here the CDR3 DNA reads TGCGCCAGCAGTGAGTCTACCCGAAACGAGCAGTACTTC. As protein: CASSESTRNEQYF.

The gene calls are TRBV30 and TRBJ1-1; D uncertain. Germline V lookup: CDR1 GTSNPN, CDR2 SVGIG (reference sequence). CDR3 length equals 15 residues. Trimming took off 0 bases at V and 4 bases at J, with 15 bases between the two ends. CDR3 region: CAWSVLIGRFTEAFF. The CDR3, as DNA: TGTGCCTGGAGTGTACTGATTGGAAGGTTCACTGAAGCTTTCTTT.